The 3 T cell receptor beta chains given below trace back to one sample, sequenced in a study of cytomegalovirus exposure and HLA in healthy donors (dated by TCRdb to between 2016 and 2019). The receptor library was made with the immunoSEQ multiplex PCR assay. A mixture of 60 forward primers for TCR Vbeta segments and 13 reverse primers for TCR Jbeta segments was used in the multiplex PCR. This is the immuneACCESS table as TCRdb keeps it, with only in-frame sequences that have V and J called. A part of the clones is gone; compared with another copy, unresolved V genes explain less than half, and the rest is unexplained. A total of about 160,000 clones appear in this sample, roughly 80% of them only once. The leading ten clones occupy approximately 7% of the sample. Sequencing was carried out using PBMCs. All receptors come from a woman in her 30s in good health and CMV-seropositive.

This clone was recorded once. V gene TRBV6-5 combines with J gene TRBJ2-7, with D tentatively TRBD2 (6 bases). From germline, CDR1 is MNHEY and CDR2 SVGAGI. V was clipped by 8 bases and J by 5 bases, with 16 bases between them. The CDR3 sequence is 13 residues long. CDR3 in amino acids: CASREFEGDEQYF. CDR3 DNA sequence: TGTGCCAGCCGGGAGTTCGAAGGTGACGAGCAGTACTTC.

The J gene is TRBJ1-6, the V gene TRBV7-8, with TRBD1 as a possible D gene (5 bases). V lost 5 bases and J 1 base, leaving 6 bases between the germline ends. This CDR3 spans 14 amino acids. The germline V gene has CDR1 SGHVS and CDR2 FQNEAQ. The CDR3 is CASSQGSYNSPLHF. As DNA, the CDR3 is TGTGCCAGCAGCCAGGGATCCTATAATTCACCCCTCCACTTT.

V and J are TRBV6-6 and TRBJ1-1; tentative D call: TRBD1 (5 bases). This CDR3 region has 15 residues. The V end lost 2 bases, the J end lost 8 bases, and 18 bases lay between the germline ends. Germline CDR1 is MNHNY and CDR2 is SVGAGI (reference sequence). CDR3 sequence (DNA): TGTGCCAGCAGTTACGCGGGGACCCAGAAGAGGGAAGCTTTCTTT. It codes for CASSYAGTQKREAFF.